This TCR beta chain came from a study of shared clonotypes between healthy human individuals. Across the study: Each donor had three CD4 naive, three CD4 memory, two CD8 naive and one CD8 memory plate. Study observations and caveats: The sharing of approximately 5.1% of naive CD4 clonotypes was seen across a handful of donors.

Trimming stripped 4 bases from V and 8 bases from J, with 16 bases between. There are 14 residues in the CDR3. Germline V gene sequence: CDR1 SGHNT, CDR2 YYREEE (reference sequence). Replicate PCRs for sorted subsets used about 200 ng DNA; this equaled 25,000 to 35,000 T cell genomes. Profiling relied on immunoSEQ multiplex PCR, and the TCRdb table lists in-frame clones only, not all of them. Among approximately 1.5 million clones listed, approximately 98% were seen once. As to this clone: What it binds is not known.

This sequence was found in a man aged 30-40 years in good health. The chain recombines TRBV5-4 with TRBJ2-1; D is ambiguous. Sequenced input: naive CD4+ T cells sorted from blood. Subset of the sample: CD45RA+ positively selected. In nucleotides, the CDR3 is TGTGCCAGCAGCGGAGCCGTGGGTTCGGATGAGCAGTTCTTC. Its translation is CASSGAVGSDEQFF.